Described below is a single TCR beta chain sequence and its context. This entry belongs to a study of shared clonotypes between healthy human individuals. The repertoire was sequenced with immunoSEQ multiplex PCR; TCRdb's copy has only in-frame clones and lacks some. The sample carries 2,100,000 or so clones, 95% recorded once. Into CD45RA+ naive and CD45RA-negative memory subsets, the CD4+ cells were split. The sequence derives from a man aged 18 to 30 in good health. Sequencing was performed on naive CD4+ T cells sorted from blood. Noted subset: CD45RA+ positively selected.

This chain's CDR3 is CASSKPGTTVSEQYF. The CDR3 nucleotides are TGTGCCAGCAGCAAACCCGGGACTACCGTAAGCGAGCAGTACTTC. The chain recombines TRBV7-2 with TRBJ2-7; 7 nucleotides match TRBD2. The CDR3 length is 15 residues. CDR1 is SGHTA and CDR2 is FQGNSA in the germline V gene. After removal of 5 bases from V and 6 bases from J, the junction contained 13 bases not matched to a gene.